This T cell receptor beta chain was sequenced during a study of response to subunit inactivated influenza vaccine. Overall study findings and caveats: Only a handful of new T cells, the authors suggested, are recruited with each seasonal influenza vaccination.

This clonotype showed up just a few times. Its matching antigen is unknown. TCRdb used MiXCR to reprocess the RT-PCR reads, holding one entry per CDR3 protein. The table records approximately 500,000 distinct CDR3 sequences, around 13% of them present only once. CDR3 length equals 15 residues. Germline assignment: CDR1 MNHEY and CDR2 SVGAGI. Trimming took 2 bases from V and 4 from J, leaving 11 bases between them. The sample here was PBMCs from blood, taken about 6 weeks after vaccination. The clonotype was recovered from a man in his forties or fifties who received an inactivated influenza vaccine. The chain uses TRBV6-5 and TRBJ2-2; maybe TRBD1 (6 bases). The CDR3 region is CASSYQGQPTGELFF. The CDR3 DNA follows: TGTGCCAGCAGTTACCAGGGGCAACCCACCGGGGAGCTGTTTTTT.